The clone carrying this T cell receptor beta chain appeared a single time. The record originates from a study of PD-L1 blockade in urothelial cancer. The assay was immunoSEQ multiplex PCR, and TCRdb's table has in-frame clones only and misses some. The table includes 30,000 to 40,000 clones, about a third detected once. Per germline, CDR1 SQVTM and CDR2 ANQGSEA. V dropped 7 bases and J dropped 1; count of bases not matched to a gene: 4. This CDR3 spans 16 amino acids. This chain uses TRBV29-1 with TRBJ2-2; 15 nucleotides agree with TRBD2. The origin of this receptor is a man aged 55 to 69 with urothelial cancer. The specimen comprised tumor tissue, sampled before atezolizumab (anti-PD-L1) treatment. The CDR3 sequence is CSAWTSGGVNTGELFF. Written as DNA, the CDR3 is TGCAGCGCCTGGACTAGCGGGGGGGTGAACACCGGGGAGCTGTTTTTT.